These T cell receptor beta chains were read from a single sample in a study of blood T cell repertoires in COVID-19. The repertoire was sequenced with immunoSEQ multiplex PCR; TCRdb's copy has only in-frame clones and lacks some. This table holds 290,000 or so clones, around 90% found once. Material for sequencing was peripheral blood. Receptors were obtained from a man younger than 35 with active or convalescent COVID-19. The CDR3 runs from the conserved cysteine through the conserved F or W. A D gene is named only where the DNA matches it firmly. Clone size appears in some rows only: once, few, many, or a class for an expanded clone.

d_call j_call v_call clone_size cdr3_nt cdr3_aa
NA TRBJ1-1 TRBV28 NA TGTGCCAGCGCTCGGGGGGGAACTGAAGCTTTCTTT CASARGGTEAFF
NA TRBJ2-2 TRBV6-6 NA TGTGCCAGCAGTTTCCGTAGCGGCGGGGAGCTGTTTTTT CASSFRSGGELFF
NA TRBJ1-1 TRBV4-1 NA TGCGCCAGCAGCCAACTCCCCAGGGAGGTAGCTGAAGCTTTCTTT CASSQLPREVAEAFF
NA TRBJ1-2 TRBV7-2 NA TGTGCCAGCAGCATTGACAGCACCCGATTCAACTATGGCTACACCTTC CASSIDSTRFNYGYTF
NA TRBJ1-1 TRBV5-1 NA TGCGCCAGCAGCTTGGGACAGTACATGAACACTGAAGCTTTCTTT CASSLGQYMNTEAFF
TRBD1 TRBJ2-7 TRBV2 NA TGTGCCAGCAGTCAACAGGGGCCATCCTACGAGCAGTACTTC CASSQQGPSYEQYF
NA TRBJ2-1 TRBV7-6 NA TGTGCCAGCAGCTTAGTTCAGGGGTCAGGCAATGAGCAGTTCTTC CASSLVQGSGNEQFF
NA TRBJ2-7 TRBV4-1 few TGCGCCAGCAGCCACCTTACAGGGCTTAACGAGCAGTACTTC CASSHLTGLNEQYF
NA TRBJ1-4 TRBV19 NA TGTGCCAGTAGTACCCGACGGCCCCTAGATTTACTGTTTTTT CASSTRRPLDLLFF
NA TRBJ2-7 TRBV5-1 NA TGCGCCAGCAGCTTAAGTGGGGGGTACGAGCAGTACTTC CASSLSGGYEQYF
TRBD1 TRBJ1-1 TRBV6-6 NA TGTGCCAGCACCAACAGGAGGGACAGGCAAAACACTGAAGCTTTCTTT CASTNRRDRQNTEAFF
TRBD2 TRBJ2-1 TRBV5-4 NA TGTGCCAGCAGCGCCGGACTAGCGGGGGACAATGAGCAGTTCTTC CASSAGLAGDNEQFF
NA TRBJ1-1 TRBV28 NA TGTGCCAGCAGTTTACGCGACACCACTGAAGCTTTCTTT CASSLRDTTEAFF
NA TRBJ1-2 TRBV4-1 NA TGCGCCAGCAGCCAAGTAAACAGGGACAGCTACACCTTC CASSQVNRDSYTF
NA TRBJ1-2 TRBV5-6 NA TGTGCCAGCAGCTTAGTGACAGTTAACTATGGCTACACCTTC CASSLVTVNYGYTF
TRBD2 TRBJ2-1 TRBV5-4 few TGTGCCAGCAGCCCCGGGACTAGCGGGAGCCTAGGTTACAATGAGCAGTTCTTC CASSPGTSGSLGYNEQFF
TRBD2 TRBJ2-7 TRBV7-9 NA TGTGCCAGCAGCTCAACCCGACTAGCGGGGGCGAACTACGAGCAGTACTTC CASSSTRLAGANYEQYF
TRBD2 TRBJ2-1 TRBV5-4 NA TGTGCCAGCAGCTTGGACCCATTGGCTAGCGGGAGCAATGAGCAGTTCTTC CASSLDPLASGSNEQFF
NA TRBJ1-6 TRBV6-2/TRBV6-3 NA TGTGCCAGCAGTTACGGCCATAATTCACCCCTCCACTTT CASSYGHNSPLHF
NA TRBJ1-5 TRBV28 NA TGTGCCAGCAAGCCTAGTATCCAGCCCCAGCATTTT CASKPSIQPQHF
TRBD1 TRBJ1-1 TRBV5-1 NA TGCGCCAGCAGCCCCCGGACAGGGGGGACTGAAGCTTTCTTT CASSPRTGGTEAFF
NA TRBJ2-7 TRBV5-6 NA TGTGCCAGCAGCTCCTATTCCCGGGAGTCCCACGAGCAGTACTTC CASSSYSRESHEQYF
NA TRBJ2-4 TRBV5-6 NA TGTGCCAGCAGAAAGGCCGGGGACAAAAACATTCAGTACTTC CASRKAGDKNIQYF
NA TRBJ2-3 TRBV10-3 NA TGTGCCACGGGGGAGGTCACAGATACGCAGTATTTT CATGEVTDTQYF
NA TRBJ1-1 TRBV12-5 NA TGTGCTAGTGGTTCGCCGGCTGGACTGCTAAAAACGGGAGCTTTCTTT CASGSPAGLLKTGAFF
NA TRBJ2-3 TRBV28 many TGTGCCAGCAGTTTTCTGGGGCTTCTGGGCACAGATACGCAGTATTTT CASSFLGLLGTDTQYF
TRBD1 TRBJ2-7 TRBV10-3 NA TGTGCCATCAGTGGGACAGGGGGCTCCTACGAGCAGTACTTC CAISGTGGSYEQYF
NA TRBJ2-1 TRBV3-1/TRBV3-2 NA TGTGCCAGCAGTCCTATACGGGTTAGCTCCTACAATGAGCAGTTCTTC CASSPIRVSSYNEQFF
TRBD2 TRBJ2-4 TRBV28 NA TGTGCCAGCAGTTTATCCCTCCAACTAGCGGGAGGGCCTTGGTCCAAAAACATTCAGTACTTC CASSLSLQLAGGPWSKNIQYF
TRBD1 TRBJ2-7 TRBV6-6 NA TGTGCCAGCAGTTACAGGGGGCAGGACGAGCAGTACTTC CASSYRGQDEQYF
NA TRBJ2-7 TRBV29-1 once TGCAGCGTTGGGGCCGGGACTTCCAGTTACGAGCAGTACTTC CSVGAGTSSYEQYF
NA TRBJ2-1 TRBV2 NA TGTGCCAGCAGTCGAGTAAGGGGCTACAATGAGCAGTTCTTC CASSRVRGYNEQFF